This T cell receptor (beta chain) was retrieved from a study of OX40 agonist ivuxolimab in advanced cancers. Regarding the complete study: Ivuxolimab was an agonistic, fully human IgG2 monoclonal antibody directed against OX40 (CD134), a costimulatory receptor. Intravenous ivuxolimab was administered to patients every 2 weeks at six dose levels: 0.01, 0.1, 0.3, 1.5, 3 and 10 mg/kg. Among the 52 dose-escalation patients, about 20 had hepatocellular carcinoma, around 15 melanoma, 9 renal cell carcinoma and 9 head and neck cancer. In the dose-escalation cohort, 82.7% of patients were male, and the mean age was approximately 55 years, with a range of roughly 20 to 80. Prior anti-PD-1, anti-PD-L1 or anti-CTLA-4 therapy was permitted, and 30% to 45% of dose-escalation patients had received checkpoint inhibitors. Three dose-escalation patients achieved partial responses, one with hepatocellular carcinoma and two with cutaneous melanoma. The point of sequencing TCRbeta in the periphery was to test whether ivuxolimab changed TCR sequence diversity and drove clonal T-cell expansion. The paper covers the monotherapy dose-escalation part of the phase I ivuxolimab trial, which included N of about 50 patients. General findings and caveats noted by the study authors: After ivuxolimab, CD8+ T cells had more expanded clones than CD4+ T cells on average. Clonal expansion of both CD4+ and CD8+ blood T cells was observed from baseline to week 6 at doses 0.1 to 3.0 mg/kg. Which antigens the clonally expanded peripheral T cells were specific for was not determined. Low levels of normalized T-cell clonal expansion were also seen in some patients who did not respond. In partial responders in the 0.1-3.0 mg/kg groups, normalized peripheral clonal expansion was found to be among the lowest, especially among CD8+ T cells.

Genomic DNA was isolated from the sorted cells so that the TCRbeta CDR3 region could be sequenced. The immunoSEQ Assay was used to sequence the TCRbeta CDR3 regions. TCRdb holds this immuneACCESS table with in-frame rearrangements only. Some clones are missing; in checked studies, unresolved V genes explain under half, and the rest has no known cause. This sample lists over 75,000 clones; about nine tenths were detected once. Jointly, the top ten make up about 1.5% of the sample. The trial excluded patients who had a history of autoimmune disease or were on systemic immunosuppression. In every dose cohort, peripheral blood was drawn for TCR sequencing at baseline, cycle 4 day 1, and cycle 7 day 1. Samples came from an open-label, multicenter, first-in-human phase I dose-escalation trial of ivuxolimab. Adults with locally advanced or metastatic melanoma, renal cell carcinoma, hepatocellular carcinoma or head and neck squamous cell carcinoma were enrolled in the trial. Before TCR sequencing, CD4+ and CD8+ T cells were separately sorted from peripheral blood.

This clone has just one count. Its target antigen remains unknown. Nothing much larger sits one base from this clone, and base qualities are not available. Germline trimming: 5 bases from V, 0 bases from J; junction bases outside gene matches: 10. Including cysteine and phenylalanine, the CDR3 has 16 amino acids. Of all the DNA, just the CDR3 is kept, 48 bases in frame from base 1. Looking up the germline V gene (reference sequence) yields CDR1 LNHDA and CDR2 SQIVND. Recombination connected TRBV19 to TRBJ2-7, and 7 junction bases match TRBD2. The sequencing here drew on CD4+ or CD8+ T cells sorted from blood, taken in a trial of the OX40 agonist ivuxolimab. The origin of this receptor is an adult with an advanced solid tumor such as melanoma, head and neck, liver or kidney cancer. CDR3 sequence: CASSRRGGPDSYEQYF. In nucleotides, the sequence is TGTGCCAGTAGTCGGCGGGGAGGGCCTGACTCCTACGAGCAGTACTTC. Joined to the reference TRBV19 and TRBJ2-7 proteins, this CDR3 gives the full variable domain: DGGITQSPKYLFRKEGQNVTLSCEQNLNHDAMYWYRQDPGQGLRLIYYSQIVNDFQKGDIAEGYSVSREKKESFPLTVTSAQKNPTAFYLCASSRRGGPDSYEQYFGPGTRLTVT.